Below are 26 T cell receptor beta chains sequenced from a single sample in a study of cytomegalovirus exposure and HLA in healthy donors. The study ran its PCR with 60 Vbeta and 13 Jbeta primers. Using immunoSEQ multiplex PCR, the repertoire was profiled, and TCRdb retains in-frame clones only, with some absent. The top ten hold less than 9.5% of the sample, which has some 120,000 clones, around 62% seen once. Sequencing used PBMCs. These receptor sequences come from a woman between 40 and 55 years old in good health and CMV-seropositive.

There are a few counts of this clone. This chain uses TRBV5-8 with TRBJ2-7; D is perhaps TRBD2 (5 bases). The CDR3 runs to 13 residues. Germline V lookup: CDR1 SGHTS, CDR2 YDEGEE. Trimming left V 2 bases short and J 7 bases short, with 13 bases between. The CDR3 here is CASSLQEGEEQYF. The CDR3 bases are TGTGCCAGCAGCTTACAAGAGGGCGAAGAGCAGTACTTC.

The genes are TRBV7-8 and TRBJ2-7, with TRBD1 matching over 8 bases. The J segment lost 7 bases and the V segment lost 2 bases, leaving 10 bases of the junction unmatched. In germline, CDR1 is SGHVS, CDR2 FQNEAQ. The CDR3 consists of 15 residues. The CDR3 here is CASSLQGANVDEQYF. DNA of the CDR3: TGTGCCAGCAGCTTACAGGGGGCAAACGTGGATGAGCAGTACTTC.

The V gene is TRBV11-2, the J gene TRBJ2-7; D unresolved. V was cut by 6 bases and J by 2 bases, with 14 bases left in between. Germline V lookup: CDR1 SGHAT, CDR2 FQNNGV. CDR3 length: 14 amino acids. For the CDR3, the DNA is TGTGCCAGCAGTTTCACAGACACAGCCTACGAGCAGTACTTC. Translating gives CASSFTDTAYEQYF.

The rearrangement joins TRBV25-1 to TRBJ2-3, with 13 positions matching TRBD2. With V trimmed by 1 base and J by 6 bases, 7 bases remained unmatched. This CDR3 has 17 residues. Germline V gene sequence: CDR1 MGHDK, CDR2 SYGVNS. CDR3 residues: CASSESGLAGALDTQYF. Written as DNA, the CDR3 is TGTGCCAGCAGTGAATCCGGACTAGCGGGAGCTTTGGATACGCAGTATTTT.

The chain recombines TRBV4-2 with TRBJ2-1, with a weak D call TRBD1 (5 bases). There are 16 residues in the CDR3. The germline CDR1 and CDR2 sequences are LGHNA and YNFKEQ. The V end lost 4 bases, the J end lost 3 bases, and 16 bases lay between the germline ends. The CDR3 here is CASSPQVLELYNEQFF. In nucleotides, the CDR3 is TGTGCCAGCAGCCCACAGGTCCTAGAGCTCTACAATGAGCAGTTCTTC.

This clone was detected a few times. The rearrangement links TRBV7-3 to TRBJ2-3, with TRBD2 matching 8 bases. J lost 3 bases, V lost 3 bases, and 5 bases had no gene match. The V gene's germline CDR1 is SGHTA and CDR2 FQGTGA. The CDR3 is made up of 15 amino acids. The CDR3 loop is CASSFLSGATDTQYF. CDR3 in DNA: TGTGCCAGCAGCTTCCTTAGCGGGGCGACAGATACGCAGTATTTT. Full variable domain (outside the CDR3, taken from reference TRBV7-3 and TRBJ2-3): GAGVSQTPSNKVTEKGKYVELRCDPISGHTALYWYRQSLGQGPEFLIYFQGTGAADDSGLPNDRFFAVRPEGSVSTLKIQRTERGDSAVYLCASSFLSGATDTQYFGPGTRLTVL.

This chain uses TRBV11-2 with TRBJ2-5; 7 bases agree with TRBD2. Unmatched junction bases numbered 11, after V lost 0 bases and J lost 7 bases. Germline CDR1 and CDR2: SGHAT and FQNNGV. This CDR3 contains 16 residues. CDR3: CASSLDLGGSFGTQYF. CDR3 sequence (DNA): TGTGCCAGCAGCTTAGATCTCGGGGGGTCATTTGGGACCCAGTACTTC.

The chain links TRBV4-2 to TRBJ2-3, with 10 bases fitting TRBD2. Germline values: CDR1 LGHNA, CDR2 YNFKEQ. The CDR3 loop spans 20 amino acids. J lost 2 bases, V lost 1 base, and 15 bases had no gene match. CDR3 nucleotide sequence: TGTGCCAGCAGCCAAGCCCCGGCAGCGGGAGGGCCTTCTAACACAGATACGCAGTATTTT. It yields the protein CASSQAPAAGGPSNTDTQYF.

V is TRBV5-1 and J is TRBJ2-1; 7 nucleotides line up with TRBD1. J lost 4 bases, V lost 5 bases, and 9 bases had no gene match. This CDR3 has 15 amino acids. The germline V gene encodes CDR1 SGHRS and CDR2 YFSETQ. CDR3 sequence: CASRGQTGPYNEQFF. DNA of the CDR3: TGCGCCAGCAGGGGACAGACGGGCCCTTACAATGAGCAGTTCTTC.

The CDR3 DNA reads as TGTGCCAGCAGTTCTACAGGGGCAGCCAATCAGCCCCAGCATTTT. This codes for CASSSTGAANQPQHF. The rearrangement uses TRBV28 and TRBJ1-5; TRBD1 matches 7 bases. The germline CDR1 and CDR2 sequences are MDHEN and SYDVKM. Unmatched junction bases numbered 6, after V lost 4 bases and J lost 3 bases. CDR3 length: 15 amino acids.

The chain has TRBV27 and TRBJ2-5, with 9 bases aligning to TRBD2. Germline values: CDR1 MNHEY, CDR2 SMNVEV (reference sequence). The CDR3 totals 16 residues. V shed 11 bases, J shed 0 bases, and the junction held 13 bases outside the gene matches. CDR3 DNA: TGTGCCCCCCCCCGTGTAGCGGGAGATTACCAAGAGACCCAGTACTTC. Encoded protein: CAPPRVAGDYQETQYF.

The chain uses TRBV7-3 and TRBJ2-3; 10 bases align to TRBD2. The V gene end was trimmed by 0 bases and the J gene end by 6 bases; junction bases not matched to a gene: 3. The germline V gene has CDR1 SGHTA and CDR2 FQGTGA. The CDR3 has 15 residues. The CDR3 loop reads CASSLTGTSADTQYF. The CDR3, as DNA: TGTGCCAGCAGCTTAACCGGGACTAGCGCGGATACGCAGTATTTT.

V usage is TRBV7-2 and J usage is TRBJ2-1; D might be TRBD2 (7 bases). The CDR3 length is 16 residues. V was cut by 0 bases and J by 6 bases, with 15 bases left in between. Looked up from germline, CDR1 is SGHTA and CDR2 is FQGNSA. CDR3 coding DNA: TGTGCCAGCAGCTTAGCGTCGGGGGAGGGGGGCAATGAGCAGTTCTTC. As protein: CASSLASGEGGNEQFF.

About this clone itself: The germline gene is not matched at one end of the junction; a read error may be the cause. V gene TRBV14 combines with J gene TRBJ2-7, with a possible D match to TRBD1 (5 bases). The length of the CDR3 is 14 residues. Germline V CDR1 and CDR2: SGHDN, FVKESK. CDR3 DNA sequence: TGTGCCAGCAGCTCACAGGTTTACTCCAACGAGCAGTACTTC. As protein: CASSSQVYSNEQYF.

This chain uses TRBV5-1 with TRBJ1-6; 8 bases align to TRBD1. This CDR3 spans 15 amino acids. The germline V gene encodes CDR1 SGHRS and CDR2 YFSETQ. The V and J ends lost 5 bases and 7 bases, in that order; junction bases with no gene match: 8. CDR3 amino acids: CASSYETGANSPLHF. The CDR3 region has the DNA TGCGCCAGCAGTTACGAGACAGGGGCAAATTCACCCCTCCACTTT.

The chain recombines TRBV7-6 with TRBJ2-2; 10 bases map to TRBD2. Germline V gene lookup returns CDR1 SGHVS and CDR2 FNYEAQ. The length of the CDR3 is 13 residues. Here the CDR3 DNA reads TGTGGAGCGGGAGGGCCGAACACCGGGGAGCTGTTTTTT. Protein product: CGAGGPNTGELFF.

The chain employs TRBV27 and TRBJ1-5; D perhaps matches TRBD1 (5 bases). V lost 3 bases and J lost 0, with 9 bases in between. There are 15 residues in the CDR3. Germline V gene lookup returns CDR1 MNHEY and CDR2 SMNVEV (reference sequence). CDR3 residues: CASSFTGHSNQPQHF. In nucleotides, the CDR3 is TGTGCCAGCAGTTTCACTGGACATAGCAATCAGCCCCAGCATTTT.

DNA of the CDR3: TGCGCCAGCAGGACAGCTCACGACGAGCAGTACTTC. Its translation is CASRTAHDEQYF. V and J are TRBV5-1 and TRBJ2-7, with D possibly matching TRBD1 (5 bases). Trimming stripped 5 bases from V and 5 bases from J, with 11 bases between. Germline CDR1 SGHRS, CDR2 YFSETQ. This CDR3 region has 12 residues. Drawing the rest from reference TRBV5-1 and TRBJ2-7, the complete variable domain is KAGVTQTPRYLIKTRGQQVTLSCSPISGHRSVSWYQQTPGQGLQFLFEYFSETQRNKGNFPGRFSGRQFSNSRSEMNVSTLELGDSALYLCASRTAHDEQYFGPGTRLTVT.

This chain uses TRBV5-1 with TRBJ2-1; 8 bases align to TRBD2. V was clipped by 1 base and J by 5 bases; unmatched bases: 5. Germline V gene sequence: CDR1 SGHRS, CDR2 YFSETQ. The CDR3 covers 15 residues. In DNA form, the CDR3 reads TGCGCCAGCAGCTTGACTAGCGGTAGGGACAATGAGCAGTTCTTC. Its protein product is CASSLTSGRDNEQFF.

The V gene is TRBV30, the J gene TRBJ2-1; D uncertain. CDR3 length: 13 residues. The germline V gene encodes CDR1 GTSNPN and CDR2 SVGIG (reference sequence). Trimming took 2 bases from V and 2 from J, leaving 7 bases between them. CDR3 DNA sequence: TGTGCCTGGAGTCACGGAGCCTACAATGAGCAGTTCTTC. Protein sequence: CAWSHGAYNEQFF.

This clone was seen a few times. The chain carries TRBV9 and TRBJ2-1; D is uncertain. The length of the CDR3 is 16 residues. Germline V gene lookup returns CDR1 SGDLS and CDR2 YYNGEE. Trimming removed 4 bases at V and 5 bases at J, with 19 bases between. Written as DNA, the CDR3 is TGTGCCAGCAGCCTCCGCATTTCGTGGCCCAACAATGAGCAGTTCTTC. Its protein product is CASSLRISWPNNEQFF.

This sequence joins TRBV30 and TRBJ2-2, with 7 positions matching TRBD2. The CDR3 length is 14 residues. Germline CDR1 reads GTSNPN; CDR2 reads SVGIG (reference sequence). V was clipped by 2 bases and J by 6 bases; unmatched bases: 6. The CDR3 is CAWSRAGVSGELFF. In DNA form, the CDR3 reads TGTGCCTGGAGTAGGGCGGGAGTCTCCGGGGAGCTGTTTTTT.

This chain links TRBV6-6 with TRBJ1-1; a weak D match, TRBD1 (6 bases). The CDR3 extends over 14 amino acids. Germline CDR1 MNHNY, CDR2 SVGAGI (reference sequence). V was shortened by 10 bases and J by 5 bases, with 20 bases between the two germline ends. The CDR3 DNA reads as TGTGCCACCGATGCCACAGGGTTTGATACTGAAGCTTTCTTT. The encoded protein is CATDATGFDTEAFF.

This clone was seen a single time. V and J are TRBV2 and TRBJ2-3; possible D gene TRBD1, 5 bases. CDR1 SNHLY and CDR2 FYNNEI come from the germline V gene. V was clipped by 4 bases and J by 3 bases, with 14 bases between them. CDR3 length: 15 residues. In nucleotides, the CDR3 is TGTGCCAGCAGTGCCGCCCCAGGGCGAACAGATACGCAGTATTTT. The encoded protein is CASSAAPGRTDTQYF.

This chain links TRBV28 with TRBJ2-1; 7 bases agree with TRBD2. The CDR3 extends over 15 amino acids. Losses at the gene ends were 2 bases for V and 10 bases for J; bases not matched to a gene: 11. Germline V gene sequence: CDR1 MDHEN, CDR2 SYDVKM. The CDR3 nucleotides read TGTGCCAGCAGTTTAGGCGGGGCTAGCGGCAAAGAGCAGTTCTTC. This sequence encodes CASSLGGASGKEQFF. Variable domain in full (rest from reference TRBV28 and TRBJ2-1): DVKVTQSSRYLVKRTGEKVFLECVQDMDHENMFWYRQDPGLGLRLIYFSYDVKMKEKGDIPEGYSVSREKKERFSLILESASTNQTSMYLCASSLGGASGKEQFFGPGTRLTVL.

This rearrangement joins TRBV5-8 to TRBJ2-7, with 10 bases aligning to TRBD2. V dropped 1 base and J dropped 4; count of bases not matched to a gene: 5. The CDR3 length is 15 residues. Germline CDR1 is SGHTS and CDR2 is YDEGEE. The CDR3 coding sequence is TGTGCCAGCAGCTTGCGAGCGGGAGGGGGTTACGAGCAGTACTTC. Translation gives CASSLRAGGGYEQYF.